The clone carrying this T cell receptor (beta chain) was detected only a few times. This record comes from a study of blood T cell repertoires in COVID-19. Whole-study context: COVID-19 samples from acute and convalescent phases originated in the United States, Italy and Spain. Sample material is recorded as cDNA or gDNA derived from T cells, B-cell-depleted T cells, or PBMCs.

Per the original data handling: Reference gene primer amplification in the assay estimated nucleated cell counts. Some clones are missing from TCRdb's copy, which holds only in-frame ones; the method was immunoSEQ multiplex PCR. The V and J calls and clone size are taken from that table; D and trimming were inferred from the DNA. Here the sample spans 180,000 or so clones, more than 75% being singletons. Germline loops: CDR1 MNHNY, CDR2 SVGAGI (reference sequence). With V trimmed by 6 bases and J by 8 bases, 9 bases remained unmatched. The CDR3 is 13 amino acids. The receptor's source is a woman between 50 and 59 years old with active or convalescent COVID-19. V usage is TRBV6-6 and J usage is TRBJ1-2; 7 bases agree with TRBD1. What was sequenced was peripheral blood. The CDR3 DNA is TGTGCCAGCAGGATCAGGGGGTCAGAAGGCTACACCTTC. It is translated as CASRIRGSEGYTF.